Given below is one T cell receptor beta chain in context. The antigen is unknown. The individuals who served as donors were healthy Caucasians living in Russia, aged about 6 to 100. The sample belongs to a study of blood T cells in healthy people across ages. General study findings and limits: The long-lived group displayed more naive CD4+ cells, plus higher diversity, than the aged donors did.

CDR3 length: 17 amino acids. J was trimmed by 1 base and V by 6 bases; bases with no gene match: 8. Germline V CDR1 and CDR2: DFQATT, SNEGSKA (reference sequence). A sample-barcoded 5' primer and a J-beta primer mix were used in a second PCR of about 7 to 12 cycles. TCRdb fed the 5' RACE reads into MiXCR, producing one record per CDR3 protein. The profile shows nearly 800,000 distinct CDR3 sequences, 56% of them singletons. The chain links TRBV20-1 to TRBJ2-1, with TRBD2 matching over 14 bases. Material for sequencing was blood. The sequence derives from a man aged 35 to 55 in good health. CDR3 loop: CSARTSGRKGSYNEQFF. The CDR3 nucleotides read TGCAGTGCGCGGACTAGCGGGAGGAAGGGGTCCTACAATGAGCAGTTCTTC.